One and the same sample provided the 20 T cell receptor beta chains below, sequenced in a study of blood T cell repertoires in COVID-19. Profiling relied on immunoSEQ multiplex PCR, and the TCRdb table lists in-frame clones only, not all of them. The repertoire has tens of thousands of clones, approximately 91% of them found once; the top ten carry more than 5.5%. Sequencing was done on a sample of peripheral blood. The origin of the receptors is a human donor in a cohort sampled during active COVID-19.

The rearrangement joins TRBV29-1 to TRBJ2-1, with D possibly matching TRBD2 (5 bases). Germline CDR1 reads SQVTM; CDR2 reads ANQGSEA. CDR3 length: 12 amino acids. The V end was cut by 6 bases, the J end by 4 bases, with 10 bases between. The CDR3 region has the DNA TGCAGCGTCGGACTCGATTACAATGAGCAGTTCTTC. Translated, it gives CSVGLDYNEQFF.

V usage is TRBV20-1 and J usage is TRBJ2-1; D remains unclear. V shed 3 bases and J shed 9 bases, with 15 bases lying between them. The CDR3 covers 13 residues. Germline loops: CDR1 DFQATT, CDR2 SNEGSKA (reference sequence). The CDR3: CSASPGSTGEQFF. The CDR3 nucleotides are TGCAGTGCTAGTCCCGGGTCAACCGGTGAGCAGTTCTTC.

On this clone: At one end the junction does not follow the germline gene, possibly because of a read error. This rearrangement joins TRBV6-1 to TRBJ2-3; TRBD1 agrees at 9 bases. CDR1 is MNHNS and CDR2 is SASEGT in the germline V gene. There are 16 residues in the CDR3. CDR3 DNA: TGTGCCAGCAGTCAAGCGGGACAGGGTCGTACAGATACGCAGTATTTT. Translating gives CASSQAGQGRTDTQYF.

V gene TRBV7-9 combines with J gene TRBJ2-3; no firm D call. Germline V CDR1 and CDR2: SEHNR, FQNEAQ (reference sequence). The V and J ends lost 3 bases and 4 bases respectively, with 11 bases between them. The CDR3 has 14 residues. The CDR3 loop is CASSFSGLSDTQYF. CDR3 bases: TGTGCCAGCAGCTTTTCTGGGCTCTCAGATACGCAGTATTTT. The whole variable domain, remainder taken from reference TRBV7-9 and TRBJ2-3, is DTGVSQNPRHKITKRGQNVTFRCDPISEHNRLYWYRQTLGQGPEFLTYFQNEAQLEKSRLLSDRFSAERPKGSFSTLEIQRTEQGDSAMYLCASSFSGLSDTQYFGPGTRLTVL.

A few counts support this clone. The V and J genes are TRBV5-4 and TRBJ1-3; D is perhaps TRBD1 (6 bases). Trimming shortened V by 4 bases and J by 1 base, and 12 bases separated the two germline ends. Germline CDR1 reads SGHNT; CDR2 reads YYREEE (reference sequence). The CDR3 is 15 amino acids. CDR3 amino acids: CASSVGQPSGNTIYF. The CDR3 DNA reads TGTGCCAGCAGCGTAGGACAGCCGTCTGGAAACACCATATATTTT.

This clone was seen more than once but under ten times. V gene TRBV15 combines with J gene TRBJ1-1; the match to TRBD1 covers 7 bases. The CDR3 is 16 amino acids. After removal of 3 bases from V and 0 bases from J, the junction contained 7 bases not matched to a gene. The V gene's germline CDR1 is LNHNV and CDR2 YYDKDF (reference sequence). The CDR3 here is CATSSGTAGMNTEAFF. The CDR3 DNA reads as TGTGCCACCAGCAGCGGGACAGCCGGAATGAACACTGAAGCTTTCTTT.

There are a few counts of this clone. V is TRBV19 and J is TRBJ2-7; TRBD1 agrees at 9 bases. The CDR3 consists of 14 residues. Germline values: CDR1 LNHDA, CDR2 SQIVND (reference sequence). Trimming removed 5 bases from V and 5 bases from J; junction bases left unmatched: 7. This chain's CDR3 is CASSVTGGVNEQYF. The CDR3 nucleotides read TGTGCCAGTAGTGTGACAGGGGGAGTCAACGAGCAGTACTTC. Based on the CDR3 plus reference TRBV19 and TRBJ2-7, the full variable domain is DGGITQSPKYLFRKEGQNVTLSCEQNLNHDAMYWYRQDPGQGLRLIYYSQIVNDFQKGDIAEGYSVSREKKESFPLTVTSAQKNPTAFYLCASSVTGGVNEQYFGPGTRLTVT.

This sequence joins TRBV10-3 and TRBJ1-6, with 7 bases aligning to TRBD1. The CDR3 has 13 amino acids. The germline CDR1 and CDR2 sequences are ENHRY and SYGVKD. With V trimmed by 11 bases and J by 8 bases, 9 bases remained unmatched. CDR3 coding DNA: TGTGCCGCGGGACAGAACATAGATTCACCCCTCCACTTT. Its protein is CAAGQNIDSPLHF.

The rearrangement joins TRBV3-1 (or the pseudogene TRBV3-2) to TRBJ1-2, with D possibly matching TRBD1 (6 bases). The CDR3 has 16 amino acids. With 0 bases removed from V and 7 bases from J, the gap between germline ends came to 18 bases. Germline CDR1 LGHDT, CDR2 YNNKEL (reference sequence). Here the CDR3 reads CASSQESVGGARGYTF. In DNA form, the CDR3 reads TGTGCCAGCAGCCAAGAAAGTGTTGGGGGGGCGCGTGGCTACACCTTC.

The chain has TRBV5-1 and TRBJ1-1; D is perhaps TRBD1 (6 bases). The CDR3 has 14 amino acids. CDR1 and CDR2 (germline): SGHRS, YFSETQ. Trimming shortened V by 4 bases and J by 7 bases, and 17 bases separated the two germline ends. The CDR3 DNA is TGCGCCAGCAGCCCAGAGACAGGAACCTATGAAGCTTTCTTT. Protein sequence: CASSPETGTYEAFF.

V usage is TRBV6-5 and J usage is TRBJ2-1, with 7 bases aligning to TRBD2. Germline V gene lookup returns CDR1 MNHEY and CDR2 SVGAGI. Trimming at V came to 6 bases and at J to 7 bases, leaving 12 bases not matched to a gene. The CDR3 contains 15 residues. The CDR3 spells CASSANGGLSNEQFF. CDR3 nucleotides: TGTGCCAGCAGCGCAAACGGGGGGTTGAGTAATGAGCAGTTCTTC.

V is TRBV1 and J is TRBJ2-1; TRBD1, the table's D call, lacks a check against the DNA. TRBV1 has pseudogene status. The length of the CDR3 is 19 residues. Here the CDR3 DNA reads TGCACCAGCAGCCAAGACAGGATCTTCAGGGGAAACTCCTACAATGAGCAGTTCTTC. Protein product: CTSSQDRIFRGNSYNEQFF.

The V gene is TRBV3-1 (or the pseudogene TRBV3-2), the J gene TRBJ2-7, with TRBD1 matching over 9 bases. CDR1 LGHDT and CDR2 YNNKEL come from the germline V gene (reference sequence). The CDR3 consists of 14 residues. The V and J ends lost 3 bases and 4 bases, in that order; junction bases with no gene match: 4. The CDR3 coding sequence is TGTGCCAGCAGCCAGCCGGGACAGGGTTACGAGCAGTACTTC. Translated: CASSQPGQGYEQYF.

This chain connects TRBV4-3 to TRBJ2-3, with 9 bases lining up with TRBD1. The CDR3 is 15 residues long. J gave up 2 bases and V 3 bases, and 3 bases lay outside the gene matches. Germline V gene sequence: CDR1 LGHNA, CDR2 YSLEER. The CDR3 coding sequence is TGCGCCAGCAGCCAGGACAGGGGTCCCACAGATACGCAGTATTTT. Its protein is CASSQDRGPTDTQYF.

The CDR3 coding sequence is TGCGCCAGCAGCTTGGCTAGCGGGGAGTACGAGCAGTACTTC. Its protein is CASSLASGEYEQYF. The chain employs TRBV5-1 and TRBJ2-7; 9 nucleotides line up with TRBD2. V dropped 0 bases and J dropped 4; count of bases not matched to a gene: 2. Germline V lookup: CDR1 SGHRS, CDR2 YFSETQ. The CDR3 loop spans 14 amino acids. Full variable domain (missing parts from reference TRBV5-1 and TRBJ2-7): KAGVTQTPRYLIKTRGQQVTLSCSPISGHRSVSWYQQTPGQGLQFLFEYFSETQRNKGNFPGRFSGRQFSNSRSEMNVSTLELGDSALYLCASSLASGEYEQYFGPGTRLTVT.

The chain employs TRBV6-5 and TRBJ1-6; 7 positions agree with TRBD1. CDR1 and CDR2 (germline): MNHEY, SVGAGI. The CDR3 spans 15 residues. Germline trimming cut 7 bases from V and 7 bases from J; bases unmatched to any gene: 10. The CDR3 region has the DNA TGTGCCAGCAAAAGGACAGGAATATTAAATTCACCCCTCCACTTT. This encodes CASKRTGILNSPLHF.

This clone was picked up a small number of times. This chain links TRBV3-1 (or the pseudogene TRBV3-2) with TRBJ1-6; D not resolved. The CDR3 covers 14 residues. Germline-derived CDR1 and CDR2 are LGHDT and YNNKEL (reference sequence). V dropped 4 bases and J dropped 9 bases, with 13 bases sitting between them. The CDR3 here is CASSPDRDVSPLHF. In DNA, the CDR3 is TGTGCCAGCAGCCCGGACCGGGATGTTTCACCCCTCCACTTT.

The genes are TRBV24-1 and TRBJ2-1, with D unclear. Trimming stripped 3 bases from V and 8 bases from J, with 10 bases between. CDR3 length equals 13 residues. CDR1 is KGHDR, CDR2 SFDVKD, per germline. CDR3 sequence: CATSDDDLDEQFF. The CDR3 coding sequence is TGTGCCACCAGTGATGATGACTTGGATGAGCAGTTCTTC.

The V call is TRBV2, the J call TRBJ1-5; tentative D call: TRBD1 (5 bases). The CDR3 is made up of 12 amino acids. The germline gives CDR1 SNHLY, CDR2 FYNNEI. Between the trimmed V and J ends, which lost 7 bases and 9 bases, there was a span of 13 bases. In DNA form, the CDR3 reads TGTGCCAGCACTCAGGGTGGAACGCCCCAGCATTTT. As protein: CASTQGGTPQHF.

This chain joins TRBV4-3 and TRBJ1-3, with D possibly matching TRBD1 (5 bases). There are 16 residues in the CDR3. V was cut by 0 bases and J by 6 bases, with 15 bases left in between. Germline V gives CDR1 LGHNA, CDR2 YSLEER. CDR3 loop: CASSQERRGVQNTIYF. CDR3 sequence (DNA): TGCGCCAGCAGCCAAGAGAGGAGGGGAGTTCAAAACACCATATATTTT.